This T cell receptor (beta chain) was retrieved from a study of blood T cell repertoires in COVID-19. The overall study: Acute and convalescent COVID-19 samples came from the United States, Italy and Spain. In each case, the material was cDNA or gDNA derived from T cells, B-cell-depleted T cells, or PBMCs.

Study processing details: Reference gene primer amplification gave estimated nucleated cell counts. This table comes from immunoSEQ multiplex PCR, and its TCRdb copy is limited to in-frame clones, with some not included. That table supplies the V and J calls and clone size; D and trimming were determined from the DNA. In the table there are 55,000 to 70,000 clones, 65% to 85% of which are singletons. This clone was counted once. Germline lookup yields CDR1 SGHAT and CDR2 FQNNGV. J lost 2 bases, V lost 0 bases, and 7 bases had no gene match. CDR3 size: 17 residues. The sample taken for sequencing was peripheral blood. This sequence joins TRBV11-2 and TRBJ2-3; 8 bases agree with TRBD2. The receptor comes from a man aged 55 to 70 with acute or convalescent COVID-19. CDR3 nucleotide sequence: TGTGCCAGCAGCTTAGATGGGCGGGGGGCCTCCACAGATACGCAGTATTTT. Its protein product is CASSLDGRGASTDTQYF.